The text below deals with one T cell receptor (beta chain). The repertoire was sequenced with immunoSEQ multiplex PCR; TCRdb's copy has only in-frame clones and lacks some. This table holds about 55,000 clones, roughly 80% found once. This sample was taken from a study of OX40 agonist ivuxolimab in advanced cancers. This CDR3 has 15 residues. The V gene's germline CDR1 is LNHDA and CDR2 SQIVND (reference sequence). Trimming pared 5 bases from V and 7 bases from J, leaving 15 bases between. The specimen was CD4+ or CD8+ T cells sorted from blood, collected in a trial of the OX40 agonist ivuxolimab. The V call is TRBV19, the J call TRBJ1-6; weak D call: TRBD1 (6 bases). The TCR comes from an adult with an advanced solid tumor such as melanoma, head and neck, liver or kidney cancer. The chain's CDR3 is CASSPTTGGNSPLHF. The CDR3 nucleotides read TGTGCCAGTAGTCCCACGACAGGCGGAAATTCACCCCTCCACTTT.